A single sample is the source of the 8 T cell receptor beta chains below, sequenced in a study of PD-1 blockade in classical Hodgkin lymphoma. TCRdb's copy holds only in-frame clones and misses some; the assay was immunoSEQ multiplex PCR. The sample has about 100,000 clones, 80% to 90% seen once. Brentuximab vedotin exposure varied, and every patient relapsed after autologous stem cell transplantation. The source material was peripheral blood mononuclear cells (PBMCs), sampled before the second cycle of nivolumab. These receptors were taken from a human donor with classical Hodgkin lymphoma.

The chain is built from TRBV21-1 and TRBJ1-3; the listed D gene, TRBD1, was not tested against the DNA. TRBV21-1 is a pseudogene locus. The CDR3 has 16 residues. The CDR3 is CASSKRGQGLGNTIYF. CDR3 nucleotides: TGTGCCAGCAGCAAGCGAGGACAGGGCCTGGGAAACACCATATATTTT.

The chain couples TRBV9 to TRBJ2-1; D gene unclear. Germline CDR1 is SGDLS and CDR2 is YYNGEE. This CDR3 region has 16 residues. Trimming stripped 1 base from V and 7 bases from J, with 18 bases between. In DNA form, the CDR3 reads TGTGCCAGCAGCGTATTTGGTCGCCCCGTCTCTAATGAGCAGTTCTTC. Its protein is CASSVFGRPVSNEQFF.

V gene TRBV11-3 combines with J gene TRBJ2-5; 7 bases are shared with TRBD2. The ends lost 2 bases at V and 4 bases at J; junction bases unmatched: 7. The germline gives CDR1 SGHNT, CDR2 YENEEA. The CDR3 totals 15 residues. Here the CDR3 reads CASSLLGGSGETQYF. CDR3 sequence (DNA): TGTGCCAGCAGCTTACTCGGCGGGAGTGGAGAGACCCAGTACTTC.

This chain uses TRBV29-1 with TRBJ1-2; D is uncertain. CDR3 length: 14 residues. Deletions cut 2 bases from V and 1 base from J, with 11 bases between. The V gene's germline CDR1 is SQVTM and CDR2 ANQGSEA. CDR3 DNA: TGCAGCGTTGAATATCAGACTTTTAACTATGGCTACACCTTC. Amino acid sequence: CSVEYQTFNYGYTF.

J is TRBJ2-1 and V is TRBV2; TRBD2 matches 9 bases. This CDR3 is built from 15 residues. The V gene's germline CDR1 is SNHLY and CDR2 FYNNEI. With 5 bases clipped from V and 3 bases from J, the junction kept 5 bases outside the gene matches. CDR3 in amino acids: CASSTTSGYYNEQFF. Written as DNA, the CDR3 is TGTGCCAGCAGTACGACTAGCGGATACTACAATGAGCAGTTCTTC.

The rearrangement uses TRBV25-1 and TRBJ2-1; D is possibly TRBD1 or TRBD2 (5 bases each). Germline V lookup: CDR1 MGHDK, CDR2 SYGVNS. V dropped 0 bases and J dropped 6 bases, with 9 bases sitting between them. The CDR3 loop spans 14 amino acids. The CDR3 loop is CASSEYKGRNEQFF. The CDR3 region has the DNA TGTGCCAGCAGTGAATATAAGGGACGCAATGAGCAGTTCTTC.

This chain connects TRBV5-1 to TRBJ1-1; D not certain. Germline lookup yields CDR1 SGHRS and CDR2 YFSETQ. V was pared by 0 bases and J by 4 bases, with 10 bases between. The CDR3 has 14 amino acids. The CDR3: CASSLDFPGTEAFF. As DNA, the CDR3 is TGCGCCAGCAGCTTGGACTTTCCGGGCACTGAAGCTTTCTTT.

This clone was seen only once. CDR3 bases: TGTGCCAGCAGCTTGGGGGACACTAGTTACTATGGCTACACCTTC. This encodes CASSLGDTSYYGYTF. The chain couples TRBV5-4 to TRBJ1-2, with D perhaps TRBD1 (6 bases). The CDR3 covers 15 residues. Germline-derived CDR1 and CDR2 are SGHNT and YYREEE (reference sequence). V was shortened by 0 bases and J by 3 bases, with 12 bases between the two germline ends.